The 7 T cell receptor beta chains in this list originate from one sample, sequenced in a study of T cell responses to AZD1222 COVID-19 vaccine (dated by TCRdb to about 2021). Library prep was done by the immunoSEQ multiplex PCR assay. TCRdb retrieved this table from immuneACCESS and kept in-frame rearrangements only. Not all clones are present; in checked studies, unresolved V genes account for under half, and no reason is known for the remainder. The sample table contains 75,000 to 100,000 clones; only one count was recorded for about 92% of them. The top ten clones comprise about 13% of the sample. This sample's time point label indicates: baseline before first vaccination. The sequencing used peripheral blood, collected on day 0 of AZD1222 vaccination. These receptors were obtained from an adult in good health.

Here the CDR3 DNA reads TGTGCCAGCAGTTACAGGGGTAGTGGAAACACCATATATTTT. Protein product: CASSYRGSGNTIYF. The V and J genes are TRBV6-5 and TRBJ1-3; maybe TRBD1 (5 bases). The CDR3 loop spans 14 amino acids. V lost 2 bases, J lost 3 bases, and 8 bases lay in between. Germline lookup yields CDR1 MNHEY and CDR2 SVGAGI.

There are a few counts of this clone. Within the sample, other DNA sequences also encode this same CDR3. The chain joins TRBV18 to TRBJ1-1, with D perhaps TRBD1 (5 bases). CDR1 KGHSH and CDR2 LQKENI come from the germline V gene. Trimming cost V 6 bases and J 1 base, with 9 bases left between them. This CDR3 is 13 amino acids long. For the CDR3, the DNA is TGTGCCAGCTCTCGAGACAGGAACACTGAAGCTTTCTTT. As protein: CASSRDRNTEAFF.

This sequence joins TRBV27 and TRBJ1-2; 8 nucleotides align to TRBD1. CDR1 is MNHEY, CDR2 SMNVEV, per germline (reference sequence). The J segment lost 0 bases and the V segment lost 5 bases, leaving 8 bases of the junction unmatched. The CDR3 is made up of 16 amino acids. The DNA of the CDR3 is TGTGCCAGCAGTCCCAGTCGGACAGGGACTAACTATGGCTACACCTTC. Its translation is CASSPSRTGTNYGYTF.

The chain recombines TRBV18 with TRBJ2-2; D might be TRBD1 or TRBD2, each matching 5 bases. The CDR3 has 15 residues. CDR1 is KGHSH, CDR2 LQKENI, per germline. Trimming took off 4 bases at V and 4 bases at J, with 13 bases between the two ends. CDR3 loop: CASSLTRDVTGELFF. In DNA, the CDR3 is TGTGCCAGCTCACTGACGAGGGACGTCACCGGGGAGCTGTTTTTT.

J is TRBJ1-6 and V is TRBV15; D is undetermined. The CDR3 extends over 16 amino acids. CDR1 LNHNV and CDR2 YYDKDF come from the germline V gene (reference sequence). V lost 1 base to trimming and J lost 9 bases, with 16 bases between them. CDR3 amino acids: CATSRVSGRRPSPLHF. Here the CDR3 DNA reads TGTGCCACCAGCAGAGTATCAGGACGTCGTCCTTCACCCCTCCACTTT.

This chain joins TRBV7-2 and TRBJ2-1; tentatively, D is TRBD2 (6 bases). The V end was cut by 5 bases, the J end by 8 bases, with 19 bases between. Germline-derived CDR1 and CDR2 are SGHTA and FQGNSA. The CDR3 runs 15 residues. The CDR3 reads CASSLDGTLTHEQFF. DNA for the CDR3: TGTGCCAGCAGCCTCGACGGGACTTTAACCCATGAGCAGTTCTTC.

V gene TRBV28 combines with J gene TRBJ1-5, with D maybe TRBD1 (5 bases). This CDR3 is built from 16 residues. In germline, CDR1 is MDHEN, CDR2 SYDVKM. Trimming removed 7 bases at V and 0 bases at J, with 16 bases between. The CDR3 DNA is TGTGCCAGCACCATTAGGGGAGGGTATAGCAATCAGCCCCAGCATTTT. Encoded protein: CASTIRGGYSNQPQHF.